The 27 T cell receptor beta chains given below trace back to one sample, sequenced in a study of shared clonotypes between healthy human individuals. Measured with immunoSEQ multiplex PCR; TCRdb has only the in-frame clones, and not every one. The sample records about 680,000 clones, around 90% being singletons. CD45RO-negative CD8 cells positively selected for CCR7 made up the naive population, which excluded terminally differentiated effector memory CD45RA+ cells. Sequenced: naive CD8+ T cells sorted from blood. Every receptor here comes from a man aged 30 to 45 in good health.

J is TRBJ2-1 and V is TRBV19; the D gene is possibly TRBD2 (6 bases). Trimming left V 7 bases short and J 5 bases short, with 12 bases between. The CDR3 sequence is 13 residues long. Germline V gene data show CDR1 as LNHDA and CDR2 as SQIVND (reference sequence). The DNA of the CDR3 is TGTGCCAGTAAGGCGGGAACCAACAATGAGCAGTTCTTC. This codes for CASKAGTNNEQFF.

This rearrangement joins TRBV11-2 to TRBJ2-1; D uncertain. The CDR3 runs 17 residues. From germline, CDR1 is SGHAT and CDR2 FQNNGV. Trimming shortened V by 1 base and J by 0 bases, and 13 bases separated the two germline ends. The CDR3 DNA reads TGTGCCAGCAGCTTAGGTTTGGCGACGAGCTCCTACAATGAGCAGTTCTTC. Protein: CASSLGLATSSYNEQFF.

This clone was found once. CDR3 sequence (DNA): TGTGCCAGCAGCCGAGGCGGGAACTTCCCCAACTATGGCTACACCTTC. The encoded protein is CASSRGGNFPNYGYTF. The genes are TRBV14 and TRBJ1-2; no definite D call. Per germline, CDR1 SGHDN and CDR2 FVKESK. The CDR3 is made up of 16 amino acids. Deletions cut 4 bases from V and 2 bases from J, with 17 bases between.

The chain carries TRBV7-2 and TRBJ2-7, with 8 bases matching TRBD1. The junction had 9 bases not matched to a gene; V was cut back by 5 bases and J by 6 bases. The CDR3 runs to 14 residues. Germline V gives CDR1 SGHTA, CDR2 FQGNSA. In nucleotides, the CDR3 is TGTGCCAGCAGCACCTATCAGGGGGCTGTCGAGCAGTACTTC. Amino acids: CASSTYQGAVEQYF.

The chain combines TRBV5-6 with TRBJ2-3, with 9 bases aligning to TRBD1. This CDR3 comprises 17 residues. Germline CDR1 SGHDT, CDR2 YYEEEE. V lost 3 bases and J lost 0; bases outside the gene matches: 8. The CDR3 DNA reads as TGTGCCAGCAGCTCGGACAGGGGCCGCCTTAGCACAGATACGCAGTATTTT. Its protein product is CASSSDRGRLSTDTQYF.

CDR3 nucleotide sequence: TGTGCCAGCAGTGGAGGGATGAGCGGGGAGCTGTTTTTT. Its translation: CASSGGMSGELFF. V is TRBV6-4 and J is TRBJ2-2; D possibly corresponds to TRBD2 (5 bases). This CDR3 is built from 13 residues. Trimming left V 4 bases short and J 7 bases short, with 10 bases between. The germline CDR1 and CDR2 sequences are MRHNA and SNTAGT.

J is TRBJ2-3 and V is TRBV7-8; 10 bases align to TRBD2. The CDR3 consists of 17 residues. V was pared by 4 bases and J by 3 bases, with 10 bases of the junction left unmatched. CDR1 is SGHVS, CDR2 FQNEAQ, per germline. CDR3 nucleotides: TGTGCCAGCAGCTCGAACTCAGCGGGAGGGTCGACAGATACGCAGTATTTT. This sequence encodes CASSSNSAGGSTDTQYF.

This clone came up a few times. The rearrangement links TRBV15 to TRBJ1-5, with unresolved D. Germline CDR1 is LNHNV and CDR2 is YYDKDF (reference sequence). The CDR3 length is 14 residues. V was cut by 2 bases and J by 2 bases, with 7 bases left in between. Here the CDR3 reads CATSRSGGNQPQHF. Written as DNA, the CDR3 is TGTGCCACCAGCAGAAGTGGTGGCAATCAGCCCCAGCATTTT.

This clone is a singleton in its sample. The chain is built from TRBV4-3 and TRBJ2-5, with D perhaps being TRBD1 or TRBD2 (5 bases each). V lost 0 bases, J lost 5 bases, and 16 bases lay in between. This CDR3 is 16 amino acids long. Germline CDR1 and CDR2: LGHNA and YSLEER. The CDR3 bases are TGCGCCAGCAGCCAAGACGTTACGCCAGAGGGGGAGACCCAGTACTTC. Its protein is CASSQDVTPEGETQYF.

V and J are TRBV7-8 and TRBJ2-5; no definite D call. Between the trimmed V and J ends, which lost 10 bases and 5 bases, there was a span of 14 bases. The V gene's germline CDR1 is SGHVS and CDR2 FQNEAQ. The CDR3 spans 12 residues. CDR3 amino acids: CATSASGETQYF. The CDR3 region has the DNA TGTGCCACCTCCGCGTCGGGCGAGACCCAGTACTTC. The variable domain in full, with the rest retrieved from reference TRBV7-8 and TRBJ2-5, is GAGVSQSPRYKVAKRGQDVALRCDPISGHVSLFWYQQALGQGPEFLTYFQNEAQLDKSGLPSDRFFAERPEGSVSTLKIQRTQQEDSAVYLCATSASGETQYFGPGTRLLVL.

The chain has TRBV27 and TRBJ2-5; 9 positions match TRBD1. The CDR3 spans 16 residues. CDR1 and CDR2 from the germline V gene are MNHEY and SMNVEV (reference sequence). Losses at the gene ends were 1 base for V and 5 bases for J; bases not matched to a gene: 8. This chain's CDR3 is CASSLLKTGGSETQYF. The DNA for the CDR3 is TGTGCCAGCAGTTTATTGAAAACAGGGGGCAGTGAGACCCAGTACTTC.

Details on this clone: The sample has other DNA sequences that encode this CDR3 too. The CDR3 loop is CASSPPADTQYF. CDR3 coding DNA: TGTGCCAGCAGCCCACCGGCCGATACGCAGTATTTT. The chain has TRBV7-9 and TRBJ2-3; D uncertain. Germline V gives CDR1 SEHNR, CDR2 FQNEAQ (reference sequence). Deletions cut 5 bases from V and 6 bases from J, with 9 bases between. The CDR3 loop spans 12 amino acids.

The CDR3 DNA reads TGTGCCAGCCACAGGGGGAACTATGGCTACACCTTC. As protein: CASHRGNYGYTF. The chain has TRBV9 and TRBJ1-2; 8 nucleotides agree with TRBD1. After removal of 7 bases from V and 2 bases from J, the junction contained 1 base not matched to a gene. CDR3 size: 12 residues. The germline V gene has CDR1 SGDLS and CDR2 YYNGEE.

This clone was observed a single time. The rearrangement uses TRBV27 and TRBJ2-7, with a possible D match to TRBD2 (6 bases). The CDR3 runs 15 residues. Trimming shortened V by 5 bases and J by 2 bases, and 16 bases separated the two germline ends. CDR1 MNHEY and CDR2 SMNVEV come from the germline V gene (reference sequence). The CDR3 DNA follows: TGTGCCAGCAGTGTTACCGGGACTCTACCCTACGAGCAGTACTTC. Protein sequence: CASSVTGTLPYEQYF.

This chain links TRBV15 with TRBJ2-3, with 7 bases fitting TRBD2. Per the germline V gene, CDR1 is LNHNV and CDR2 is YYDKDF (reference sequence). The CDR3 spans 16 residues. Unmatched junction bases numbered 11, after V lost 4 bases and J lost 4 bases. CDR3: CATSTKLALASDTQYF. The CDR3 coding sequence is TGTGCCACCAGCACAAAACTAGCGTTAGCTTCAGATACGCAGTATTTT.

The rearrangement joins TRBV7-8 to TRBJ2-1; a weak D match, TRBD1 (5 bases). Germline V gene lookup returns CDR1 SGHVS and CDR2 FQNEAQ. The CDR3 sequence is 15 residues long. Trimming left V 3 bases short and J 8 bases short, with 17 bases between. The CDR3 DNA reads TGTGCCAGCAGCTTTACGACAGCCGGAACGTATGAGCAGTTCTTC. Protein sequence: CASSFTTAGTYEQFF.

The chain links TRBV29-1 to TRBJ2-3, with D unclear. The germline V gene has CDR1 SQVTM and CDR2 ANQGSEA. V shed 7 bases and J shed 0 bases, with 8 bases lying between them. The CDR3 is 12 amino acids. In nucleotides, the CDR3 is TGCAGCGGGCGGCAGAGCACAGATACGCAGTATTTT. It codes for CSGRQSTDTQYF.

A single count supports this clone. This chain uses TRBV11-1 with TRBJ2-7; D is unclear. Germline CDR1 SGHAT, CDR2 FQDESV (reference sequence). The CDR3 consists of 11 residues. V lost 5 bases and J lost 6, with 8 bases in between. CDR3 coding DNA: TGTGCCAGCAGCACCCTAGGCGAGCAGTACTTC. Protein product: CASSTLGEQYF.

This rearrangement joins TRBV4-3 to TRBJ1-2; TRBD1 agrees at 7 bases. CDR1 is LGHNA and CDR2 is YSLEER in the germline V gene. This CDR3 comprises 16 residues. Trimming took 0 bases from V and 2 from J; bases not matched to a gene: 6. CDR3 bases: TGCGCCAGCAGCCAAGATCGACAGGGCAACAACTATGGCTACACCTTC. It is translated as CASSQDRQGNNYGYTF.

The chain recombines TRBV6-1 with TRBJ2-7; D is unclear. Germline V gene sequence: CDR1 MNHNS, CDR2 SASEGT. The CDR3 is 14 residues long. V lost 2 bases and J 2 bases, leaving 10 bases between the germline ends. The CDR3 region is CASSELASAYEQYF. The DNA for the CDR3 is TGTGCCAGCAGTGAACTGGCGAGCGCCTACGAGCAGTACTTC.

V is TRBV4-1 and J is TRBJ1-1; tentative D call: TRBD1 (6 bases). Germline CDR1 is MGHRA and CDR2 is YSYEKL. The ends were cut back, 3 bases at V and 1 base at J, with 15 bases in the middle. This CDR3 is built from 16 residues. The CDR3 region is CASSQGPGTRNTEAFF. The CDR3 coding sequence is TGCGCCAGCAGCCAGGGCCCCGGGACAAGGAACACTGAAGCTTTCTTT.

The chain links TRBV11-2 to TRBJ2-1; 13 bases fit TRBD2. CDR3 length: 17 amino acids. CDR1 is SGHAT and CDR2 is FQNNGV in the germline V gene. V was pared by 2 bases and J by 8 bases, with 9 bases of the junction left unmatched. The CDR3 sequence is CASSLTPGTSGTDEQFF. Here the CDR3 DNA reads TGTGCCAGCAGCTTAACTCCTGGGACTAGCGGGACAGATGAGCAGTTCTTC. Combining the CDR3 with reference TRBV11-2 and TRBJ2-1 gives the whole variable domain EAGVAQSPRYKIIEKRQSVAFWCNPISGHATLYWYQQILGQGPKLLIQFQNNGVVDDSQLPKDRFSAERLKGVDSTLKIQPAKLEDSAVYLCASSLTPGTSGTDEQFFGPGTRLTVL.

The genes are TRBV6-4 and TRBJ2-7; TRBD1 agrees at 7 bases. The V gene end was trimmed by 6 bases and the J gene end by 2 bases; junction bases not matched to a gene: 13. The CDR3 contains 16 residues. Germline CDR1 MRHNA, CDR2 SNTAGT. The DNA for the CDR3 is TGTGCCAGCAGAGGATCGACAGGGACCTACCCCTACGAGCAGTACTTC. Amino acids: CASRGSTGTYPYEQYF.

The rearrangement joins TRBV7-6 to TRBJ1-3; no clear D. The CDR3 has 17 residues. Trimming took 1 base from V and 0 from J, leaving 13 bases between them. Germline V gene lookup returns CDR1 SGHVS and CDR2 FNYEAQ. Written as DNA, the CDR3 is TGTGCCAGCAGCTTAGAAGGGCAGCTCCTCTCTGGAAACACCATATATTTT. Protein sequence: CASSLEGQLLSGNTIYF.

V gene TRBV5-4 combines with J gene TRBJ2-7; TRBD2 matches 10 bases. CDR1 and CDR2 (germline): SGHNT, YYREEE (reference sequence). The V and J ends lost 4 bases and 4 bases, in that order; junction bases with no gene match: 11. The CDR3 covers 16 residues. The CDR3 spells CASSPISGTSVYEQYF. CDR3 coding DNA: TGTGCCAGCAGCCCGATTTCCGGGACTAGCGTATACGAGCAGTACTTC. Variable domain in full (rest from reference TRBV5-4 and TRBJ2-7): ETGVTQSPTHLIKTRGQQVTLRCSSQSGHNTVSWYQQALGQGPQFIFQYYREEENGRGNFPPRFSGLQFPNYSSELNVNALELDDSALYLCASSPISGTSVYEQYFGPGTRLTVT.

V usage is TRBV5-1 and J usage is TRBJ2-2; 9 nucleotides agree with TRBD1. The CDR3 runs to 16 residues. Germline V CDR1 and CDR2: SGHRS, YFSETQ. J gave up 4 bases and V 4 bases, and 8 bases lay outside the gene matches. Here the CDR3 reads CASSPGQGTFTGELFF. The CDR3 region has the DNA TGCGCCAGCAGCCCCGGACAGGGGACCTTCACCGGGGAGCTGTTTTTT.

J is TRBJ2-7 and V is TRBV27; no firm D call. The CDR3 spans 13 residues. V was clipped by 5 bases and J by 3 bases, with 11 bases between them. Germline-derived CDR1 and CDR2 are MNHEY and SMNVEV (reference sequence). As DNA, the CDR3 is TGTGCCAGCAGTGATCTAAACCTCTACGAGCAGTACTTC. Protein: CASSDLNLYEQYF.